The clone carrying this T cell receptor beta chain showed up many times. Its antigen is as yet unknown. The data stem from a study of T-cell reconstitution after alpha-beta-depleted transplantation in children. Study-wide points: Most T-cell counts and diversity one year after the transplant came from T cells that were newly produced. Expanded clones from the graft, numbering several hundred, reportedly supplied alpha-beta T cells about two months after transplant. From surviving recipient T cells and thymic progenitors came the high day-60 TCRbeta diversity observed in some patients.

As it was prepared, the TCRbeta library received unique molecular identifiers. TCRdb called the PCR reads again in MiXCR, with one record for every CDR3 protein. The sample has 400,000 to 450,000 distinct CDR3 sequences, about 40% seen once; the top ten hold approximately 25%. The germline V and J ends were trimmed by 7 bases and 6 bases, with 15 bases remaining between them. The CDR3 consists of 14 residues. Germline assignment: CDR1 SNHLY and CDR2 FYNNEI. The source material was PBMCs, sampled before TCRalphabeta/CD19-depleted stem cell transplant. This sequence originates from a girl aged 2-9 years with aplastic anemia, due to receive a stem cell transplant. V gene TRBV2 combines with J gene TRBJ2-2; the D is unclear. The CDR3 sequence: CASTLTVQAGELFF. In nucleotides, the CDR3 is TGTGCCAGCACCCTAACCGTGCAGGCCGGGGAGCTGTTTTTT.